Listed below are T cell receptor beta chains from one sample, sequenced in a study of T cells in Graves' hyperthyroidism and ophthalmopathy. TCRdb reanalysed the multiplex PCR reads using MiXCR and keeps one entry per CDR3 protein. In the table there are around 340,000 distinct CDR3 sequences, 17% of which are singletons. Material: blood. The receptors stem from a woman younger than 45 with Graves' hyperthyroidism that later progressed to Graves' ophthalmopathy. Both conserved end residues are part of each CDR3. D genes are given only for firm matches. Only part of the rows carry a size: once, few, many, or a class if the clone is expanded.

j_gene: TRBJ1-5; abundance: NA; d_gene: NA; v_gene: TRBV6-2/TRBV6-3; CDR3aa: CASSVWGEQPQHF; CDR3nt: TGTGCCAGCAGTGTGTGGGGCGAGCAGCCCCAGCATTTT
j_gene: TRBJ2-2; abundance: few; d_gene: TRBD2; v_gene: TRBV20-1; CDR3aa: CSARDPLAGGTGELFF; CDR3nt: TGCAGTGCTAGAGATCCTCTAGCGGGGGGCACCGGGGAGCTGTTTTTT
j_gene: TRBJ1-1; abundance: many; d_gene: NA; v_gene: TRBV6-1; CDR3aa: CASFRGNTEAFF; CDR3nt: TGTGCCAGTTTCCGCGGGAACACTGAAGCTTTCTTT
j_gene: TRBJ1-4; abundance: few; d_gene: NA; v_gene: TRBV9; CDR3aa: CASSVAGGEKLFF; CDR3nt: TGTGCCAGCAGCGTAGCTGGGGGAGAAAAACTGTTTTTT
j_gene: TRBJ2-3; abundance: few; d_gene: NA; v_gene: TRBV6-1; CDR3aa: CTSSEGGSGYTGTQYF; CDR3nt: TGTACCAGCAGTGAAGGGGGTAGCGGTTACACAGGTACGCAGTATTTT
j_gene: TRBJ1-1; abundance: many; d_gene: TRBD1; v_gene: TRBV2; CDR3aa: CASSVLGGQGTEAFF; CDR3nt: TGTGCCAGCAGTGTCTTGGGTGGACAGGGCACTGAAGCTTTCTTT
j_gene: TRBJ2-1; abundance: many; d_gene: NA; v_gene: TRBV11-2; CDR3aa: CASSLGQFNEQFF; CDR3nt: TGTGCCAGCAGCTTGGGTCAGTTCAATGAGCAGTTCTTC
j_gene: TRBJ2-3; abundance: few; d_gene: TRBD1; v_gene: TRBV2; CDR3aa: CASSRQGRPAGGTDTQYF; CDR3nt: TGTGCCAGCAGTCGACAGGGAAGGCCGGCTGGTGGCACAGATACGCAGTATTTT
j_gene: TRBJ2-1; abundance: few; d_gene: NA; v_gene: TRBV12-3/TRBV12-4; CDR3aa: CASSLGEGNEQFF; CDR3nt: TGTGCCAGCAGTTTAGGTGAAGGAAATGAGCAGTTCTTC
j_gene: TRBJ2-7; abundance: many; d_gene: NA; v_gene: TRBV7-9; CDR3aa: CASSSRDGYEQYF; CDR3nt: TGTGCCAGCAGCTCGAGGGACGGCTACGAGCAGTACTTC
j_gene: TRBJ2-7; abundance: many; d_gene: NA; v_gene: TRBV6-1; CDR3aa: CASAGSAPPYSYEQYF; CDR3nt: TGTGCCAGCGCAGGTAGCGCTCCCCCTTACTCCTACGAGCAGTACTTC
j_gene: TRBJ1-1; abundance: NA; d_gene: NA; v_gene: TRBV27; CDR3aa: CASSFWQGTEAFF; CDR3nt: TGTGCCAGCAGTTTCTGGCAGGGCACTGAAGCTTTCTTT
j_gene: TRBJ1-1; abundance: many; d_gene: NA; v_gene: TRBV28; CDR3aa: CASSLLHSTEAFF; CDR3nt: TGTGCCAGCAGTTTATTGCATAGCACTGAAGCTTTCTTT
j_gene: TRBJ2-7; abundance: many; d_gene: TRBD1; v_gene: TRBV7-2; CDR3aa: CASSSRGRTGSNEQYF; CDR3nt: TGTGCCAGCAGCTCTAGGGGTAGGACAGGGAGCAACGAGCAGTACTTC
j_gene: TRBJ2-3; abundance: many; d_gene: TRBD2; v_gene: TRBV12-3/TRBV12-4; CDR3aa: CASSRWRGESTDTQYF; CDR3nt: TGTGCCAGCAGTCGCTGGCGGGGGGAGAGCACAGATACGCAGTATTTT
j_gene: TRBJ1-5; abundance: few; d_gene: NA; v_gene: TRBV20-1; CDR3aa: CSAQGGSNQPQHF; CDR3nt: TGCAGTGCTCAAGGTGGAAGCAATCAGCCCCAGCATTTT
j_gene: TRBJ1-6; abundance: many; d_gene: NA; v_gene: TRBV27; CDR3aa: CASSLSLGGNNSPLHF; CDR3nt: TGTGCCAGCAGTTTATCCCTGGGTGGAAATAATTCACCCCTCCACTTT
j_gene: TRBJ1-2; abundance: NA; d_gene: NA; v_gene: TRBV15; CDR3aa: CATREGGAVGNLHGYTF; CDR3nt: TGTGCCACCAGAGAAGGGGGGGCCGTCGGAAACCTACATGGCTACACCTTC
j_gene: TRBJ1-1; abundance: many; d_gene: TRBD1; v_gene: TRBV27; CDR3aa: CASSLFTGALNTEAFF; CDR3nt: TGTGCCAGCAGTTTATTTACAGGGGCACTGAACACTGAAGCTTTCTTT
j_gene: TRBJ2-2; abundance: few; d_gene: NA; v_gene: TRBV19; CDR3aa: CASSNPDGGNTGELFF; CDR3nt: TGTGCCAGTAGTAACCCCGACGGGGGCAACACCGGGGAGCTGTTTTTT
j_gene: TRBJ2-7; abundance: NA; d_gene: NA; v_gene: TRBV20-1; CDR3aa: CSAAEAYEQYF; CDR3nt: TGCAGTGCAGCCGAAGCCTACGAGCAGTACTTC
j_gene: TRBJ2-5; abundance: many; d_gene: NA; v_gene: TRBV20-1; CDR3aa: CSARGYQETQYF; CDR3nt: TGCAGTGCTAGAGGGTATCAAGAGACCCAGTACTTC
j_gene: TRBJ2-7; abundance: NA; d_gene: NA; v_gene: TRBV11-2; CDR3aa: CASSQVSRGGGPAYEQYF; CDR3nt: TGTGCCAGCAGCCAAGTCTCTAGGGGGGGGGGACCGGCCTACGAGCAGTACTTC
j_gene: TRBJ2-1; abundance: NA; d_gene: NA; v_gene: TRBV5-4; CDR3aa: CASSPGWVMTSTSYNEQFF; CDR3nt: TGTGCCAGCAGTCCAGGATGGGTAATGACTAGTACATCCTACAATGAGCAGTTCTTC
j_gene: TRBJ1-2; abundance: few; d_gene: TRBD1; v_gene: TRBV28; CDR3aa: CASNLPGGNYGYTF; CDR3nt: TGTGCCAGCAATTTACCAGGGGGGAACTATGGCTACACCTTC
j_gene: TRBJ2-1; abundance: many; d_gene: TRBD2; v_gene: TRBV20-1; CDR3aa: CSARTSGVPLLSYNEQFF; CDR3nt: TGCAGTGCTAGAACTAGCGGGGTACCGCTCCTCTCCTACAATGAGCAGTTCTTC
j_gene: TRBJ1-2; abundance: NA; d_gene: TRBD1; v_gene: TRBV6-2/TRBV6-3; CDR3aa: CSSRPTGDYGYTF; CDR3nt: TGTTCCAGCCGCCCGACAGGGGACTATGGCTACACCTTC
j_gene: TRBJ1-1; abundance: many; d_gene: TRBD1; v_gene: TRBV6-5; CDR3aa: CASSYLQGQGGPEAFF; CDR3nt: TGTGCCAGCAGTTACTTACAGGGACAGGGTGGACCTGAAGCTTTCTTT
j_gene: TRBJ2-2; abundance: NA; d_gene: NA; v_gene: TRBV7-9; CDR3aa: CASSLGRLGRELFF; CDR3nt: TGTGCCAGCAGCTTGGGGCGGTTAGGCCGGGAGCTGTTTTTT
j_gene: TRBJ2-7; abundance: few; d_gene: TRBD1; v_gene: TRBV27; CDR3aa: CASSLFGTGVDEQYF; CDR3nt: TGTGCCAGCAGTTTATTTGGGACAGGGGTAGACGAGCAGTACTTC
j_gene: TRBJ2-1; abundance: many; d_gene: TRBD2; v_gene: TRBV10-1; CDR3aa: CASSDPLAGVPFNEQFF; CDR3nt: TGCGCCAGCAGTGACCCTTTAGCGGGAGTTCCATTCAATGAGCAGTTCTTC
j_gene: TRBJ2-1; abundance: NA; d_gene: TRBD2; v_gene: TRBV28; CDR3aa: CASSLDPLGGEQFF; CDR3nt: TGTGCCAGCAGTTTAGACCCCCTCGGGGGGGAGCAGTTCTTC
j_gene: TRBJ1-6; abundance: NA; d_gene: NA; v_gene: TRBV28; CDR3aa: CASSFSGSGNSPLHF; CDR3nt: TGTGCCAGCAGTTTTTCGGGGTCAGGGAATTCACCCCTCCACTTT
j_gene: TRBJ2-7; abundance: few; d_gene: NA; v_gene: TRBV6-1; CDR3aa: CASTLSYEQYF; CDR3nt: TGTGCCAGCACTTTATCCTACGAGCAGTACTTC
j_gene: TRBJ1-5; abundance: many; d_gene: TRBD1; v_gene: TRBV18; CDR3aa: CASSPGLDRGGQPQHF; CDR3nt: TGTGCCAGCTCACCGGGCCTAGACAGGGGTGGTCAGCCCCAGCATTTT
j_gene: TRBJ2-1; abundance: NA; d_gene: TRBD2; v_gene: TRBV27; CDR3aa: CASSLLGGNNEQFF; CDR3nt: TGTGCCAGCAGTTTATTGGGGGGGAACAATGAGCAGTTCTTC
j_gene: TRBJ1-1; abundance: many; d_gene: NA; v_gene: TRBV6-1; CDR3aa: CASDGDYTEAFF; CDR3nt: TGTGCCAGCGACGGGGACTACACTGAAGCTTTCTTT
j_gene: TRBJ2-1; abundance: many; d_gene: NA; v_gene: TRBV7-2; CDR3aa: CASSLATAIYNEQFF; CDR3nt: TGTGCCAGCAGCTTAGCTACAGCAATTTACAATGAGCAGTTCTTC
j_gene: TRBJ2-1; abundance: many; d_gene: TRBD2; v_gene: TRBV27; CDR3aa: CASSREGYNEQFF; CDR3nt: TGTGCCAGCAGCAGGGAGGGGTACAATGAGCAGTTCTTC
j_gene: TRBJ1-1; abundance: NA; d_gene: NA; v_gene: TRBV27; CDR3aa: CASSLTTRPGTEAFF; CDR3nt: TGTGCCAGCAGTCTCACGACCAGACCGGGGACTGAAGCTTTCTTT
j_gene: TRBJ1-3; abundance: many; d_gene: NA; v_gene: TRBV5-1; CDR3aa: CASSSTGLSGNTIYF; CDR3nt: TGCGCCAGCAGCTCGACAGGCCTCTCTGGAAACACCATATATTTT
j_gene: TRBJ2-7; abundance: many; d_gene: TRBD1; v_gene: TRBV20-1; CDR3aa: CSARLRQGPEQYF; CDR3nt: TGCAGTGCTAGGCTGCGACAGGGGCCCGAGCAGTACTTC
j_gene: TRBJ1-2; abundance: many; d_gene: NA; v_gene: TRBV7-9; CDR3aa: CATEAFAGYTF; CDR3nt: TGTGCCACCGAAGCCTTTGCGGGCTACACCTTC
j_gene: TRBJ1-2; abundance: many; d_gene: NA; v_gene: TRBV12-3/TRBV12-4; CDR3aa: CASSFRQNDGYTF; CDR3nt: TGTGCCAGCAGTTTTCGGCAGAATGATGGCTACACCTTC
j_gene: TRBJ1-1; abundance: many; d_gene: NA; v_gene: TRBV11-2; CDR3aa: CASSLDTGTSEAFF; CDR3nt: TGTGCCAGCAGCTTAGATACAGGGACCTCTGAAGCTTTCTTT
j_gene: TRBJ2-7; abundance: many; d_gene: NA; v_gene: TRBV27; CDR3aa: CASSPHSNLYYEQYF; CDR3nt: TGTGCCAGCAGTCCTCATTCCAATTTATACTACGAGCAGTACTTC
j_gene: TRBJ2-7; abundance: NA; d_gene: TRBD2; v_gene: TRBV12-3/TRBV12-4; CDR3aa: CASSITSGYEQYF; CDR3nt: TGTGCCAGCAGTATAACTAGCGGCTACGAGCAGTACTTC
j_gene: TRBJ2-7; abundance: few; d_gene: NA; v_gene: TRBV20-1; CDR3aa: CSASQRYYEQYF; CDR3nt: TGCAGTGCTAGCCAGCGGTACTACGAGCAGTACTTC
j_gene: TRBJ2-1; abundance: NA; d_gene: NA; v_gene: TRBV10-3; CDR3aa: CAISDAGGSYNEQFF; CDR3nt: TGTGCCATCAGTGACGCGGGCGGCTCCTACAATGAGCAGTTCTTC
j_gene: TRBJ1-6; abundance: many; d_gene: NA; v_gene: TRBV6-5; CDR3aa: CASSYGLGPNSPLHF; CDR3nt: TGTGCCAGCAGTTATGGCCTGGGACCTAATTCACCCCTCCACTTT
j_gene: TRBJ1-3; abundance: NA; d_gene: NA; v_gene: TRBV4-1; CDR3aa: CASSQEFGSYSGNTIYF; CDR3nt: TGCGCCAGCAGCCAAGAATTCGGGTCGTACTCTGGAAACACCATATATTTT
j_gene: TRBJ1-2; abundance: NA; d_gene: NA; v_gene: TRBV9; CDR3aa: CASSDDSLGYTF; CDR3nt: TGTGCCAGCAGCGACGACAGTTTGGGCTACACCTTC
j_gene: TRBJ2-7; abundance: many; d_gene: NA; v_gene: TRBV28; CDR3aa: CASSLPVGQGGSYEQYF; CDR3nt: TGTGCCAGCAGTTTACCGGTGGGGCAGGGAGGCTCCTACGAGCAGTACTTC